This T cell receptor beta chain stems from a study of cytomegalovirus exposure and HLA in healthy donors. 60 Vbeta and 13 Jbeta primers were used in PCR. The assay was immunoSEQ multiplex PCR, and TCRdb's table has in-frame clones only and misses some. The data show some 77,000 clones, 80% seen once. Looked up from germline, CDR1 is SEHNR and CDR2 is FQNEAQ (reference sequence). The CDR3 sequence is 15 residues long. V lost 1 base and J lost 9, with 16 bases in between. Sequenced sample: PBMCs. The sequence derives from a man between 50 and 59 years old in good health and CMV-seropositive. This sequence joins TRBV7-9 and TRBJ2-1, with D possibly being TRBD2 (6 bases). CDR3 DNA: TGTGCCAGCAGCTTAGAACTAGCCCTCCGGGGTGAGCAGTTCTTC. It yields the protein CASSLELALRGEQFF.